This T cell receptor beta chain stems from a study of OX40 agonist ivuxolimab in advanced cancers. The wider study: Participants could have had prior anti-PD-1, anti-PD-L1 or anti-CTLA-4 therapy, and approximately 37% had some. Of the patients, three showed partial responses, one with hepatocellular carcinoma and two with cutaneous melanoma. Study conclusions and caveats: Clonal expansion by week 6 occurred in CD4+ and CD8+ blood T cells (at 0.1 to 3.0 mg/kg).

Turning to this clone: The antigen remains undetermined.

The CDR3 sequence is 11 residues long. The germline V gene has CDR1 MNHEY and CDR2 SMNVEV (reference sequence). V was shortened by 8 bases and J by 5 bases, with 8 bases between the two germline ends. The repertoire was sequenced with immunoSEQ multiplex PCR; TCRdb's copy has only in-frame clones and lacks some. The sample shows about 61,000 clones, approximately 81% of them seen only once. V and J are TRBV27 and TRBJ2-3; possible D gene TRBD1, 5 bases. This TCR was recovered from an adult with an advanced solid tumor such as melanoma, head and neck, liver or kidney cancer. The sample in question was CD4+ or CD8+ T cells sorted from blood, obtained in a trial of the OX40 agonist ivuxolimab. CDR3 in amino acids: CASRREDTQYF. CDR3 nucleotide sequence: TGTGCCAGCCGCAGGGAAGATACGCAGTATTTT.